The subject of this entry is one T cell receptor beta chain. This sample stems from a study of blood T cells in healthy people across ages. Per germline, CDR1 KGHDR and CDR2 SFDVKD. The CDR3 consists of 17 residues. The ends lost 4 bases at V and 7 bases at J; junction bases unmatched: 6. Sample-barcoded 5' priming and a J-beta primer mix drove a second PCR of about 6 to 12 cycles. From the 5' RACE reads, TCRdb called clonotypes with MiXCR, one entry per CDR3 protein. The sample records about 1.6 million distinct CDR3 sequences, around 35% being singletons. V usage is TRBV24-1 and J usage is TRBJ2-1, with 16 bases matching TRBD2. This sequence originates from a woman in her thirties in good health. Sequencing was carried out using blood. The CDR3 DNA is TGTGCCACCAGTGACACGCCGGGACTAGCGGGGGGGAATGAGCAGTTCTTC. Amino acid sequence: CATSDTPGLAGGNEQFF.